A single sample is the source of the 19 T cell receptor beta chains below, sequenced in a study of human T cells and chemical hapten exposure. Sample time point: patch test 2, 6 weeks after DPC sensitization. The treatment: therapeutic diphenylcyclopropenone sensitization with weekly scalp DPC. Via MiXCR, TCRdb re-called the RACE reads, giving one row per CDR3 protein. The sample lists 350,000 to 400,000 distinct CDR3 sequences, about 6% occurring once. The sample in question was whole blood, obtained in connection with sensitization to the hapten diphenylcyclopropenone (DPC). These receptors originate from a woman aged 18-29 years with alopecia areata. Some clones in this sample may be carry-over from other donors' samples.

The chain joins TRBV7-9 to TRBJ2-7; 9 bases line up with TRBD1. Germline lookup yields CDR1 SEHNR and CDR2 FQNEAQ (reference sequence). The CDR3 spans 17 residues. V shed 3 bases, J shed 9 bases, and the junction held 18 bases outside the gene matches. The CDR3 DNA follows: TGTGCCAGCAGCTTGGGACCCGGGACAGGGACCCGGCGGAGGCAGTACTTC. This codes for CASSLGPGTGTRRRQYF.

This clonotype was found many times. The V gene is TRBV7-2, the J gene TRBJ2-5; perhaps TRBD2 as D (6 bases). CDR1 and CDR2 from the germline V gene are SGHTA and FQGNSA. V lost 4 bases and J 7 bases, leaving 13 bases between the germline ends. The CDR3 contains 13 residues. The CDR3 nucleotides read TGTGCCAGCAGCTCAGGGACTCGGGGGACCCAGTACTTC. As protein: CASSSGTRGTQYF.

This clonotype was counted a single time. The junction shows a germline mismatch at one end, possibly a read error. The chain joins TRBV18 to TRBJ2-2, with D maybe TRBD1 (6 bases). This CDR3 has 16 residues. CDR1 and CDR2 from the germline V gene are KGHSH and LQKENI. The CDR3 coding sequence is TGTGCCACCACCTCAATGGGGGCGGCGAACACCAGGGAGCTGTTTTTT. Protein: CATTSMGAANTRELFF.

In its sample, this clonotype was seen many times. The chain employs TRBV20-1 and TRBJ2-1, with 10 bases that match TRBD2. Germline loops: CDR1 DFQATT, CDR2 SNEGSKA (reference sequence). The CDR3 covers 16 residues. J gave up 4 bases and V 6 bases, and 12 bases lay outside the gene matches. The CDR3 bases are TGCAGTGCAACTCTCCCGGGACTAGCGAGGTACAATGAGCAGTTCTTC. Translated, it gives CSATLPGLARYNEQFF.

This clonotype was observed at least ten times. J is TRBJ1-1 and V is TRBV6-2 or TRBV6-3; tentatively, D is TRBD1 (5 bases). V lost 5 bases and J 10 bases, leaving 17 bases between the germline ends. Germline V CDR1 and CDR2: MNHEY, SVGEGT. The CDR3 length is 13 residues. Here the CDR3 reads CASSHTGTRAAFF. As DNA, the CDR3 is TGTGCCAGCAGTCACACCGGGACCCGTGCAGCTTTCTTT.

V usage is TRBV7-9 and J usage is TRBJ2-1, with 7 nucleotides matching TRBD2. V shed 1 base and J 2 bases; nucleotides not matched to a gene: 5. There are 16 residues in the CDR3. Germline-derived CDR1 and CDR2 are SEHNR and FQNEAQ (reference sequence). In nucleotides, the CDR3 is TGTGCCAGCAGCTTAGTTGTTGGGGGGGCCTACAATGAGCAGTTCTTC. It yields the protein CASSLVVGGAYNEQFF.

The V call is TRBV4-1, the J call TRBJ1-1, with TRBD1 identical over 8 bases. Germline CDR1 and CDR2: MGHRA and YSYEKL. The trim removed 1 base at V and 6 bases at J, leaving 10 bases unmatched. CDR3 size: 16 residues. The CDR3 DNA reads TGCGCCAGCAGCCAAGTGTGGGGTCAGGGGGCCCCTGAAGCTTTCTTT. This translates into CASSQVWGQGAPEAFF.

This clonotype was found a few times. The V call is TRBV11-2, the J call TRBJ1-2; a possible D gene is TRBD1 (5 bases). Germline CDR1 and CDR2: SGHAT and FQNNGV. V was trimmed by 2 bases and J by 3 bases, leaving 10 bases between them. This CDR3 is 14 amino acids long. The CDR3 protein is CASSLRGADYGYTF. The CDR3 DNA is TGTGCCAGCAGCTTAAGGGGCGCAGACTATGGCTACACCTTC.

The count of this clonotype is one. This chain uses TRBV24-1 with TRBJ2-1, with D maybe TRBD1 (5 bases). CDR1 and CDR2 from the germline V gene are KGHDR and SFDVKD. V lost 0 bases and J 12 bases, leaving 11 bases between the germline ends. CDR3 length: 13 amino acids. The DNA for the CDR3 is TGTGCCACCAGTGATTTGGGACACAGAGGGCAGTTCTTC. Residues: CATSDLGHRGQFF.

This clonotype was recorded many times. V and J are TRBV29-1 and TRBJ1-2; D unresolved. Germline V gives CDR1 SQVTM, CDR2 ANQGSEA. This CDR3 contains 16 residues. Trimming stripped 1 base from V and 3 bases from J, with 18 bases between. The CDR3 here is CSVEGDETINYYGYTF. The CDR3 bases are TGCAGCGTTGAAGGAGATGAAACCATAAATTACTATGGCTACACCTTC.

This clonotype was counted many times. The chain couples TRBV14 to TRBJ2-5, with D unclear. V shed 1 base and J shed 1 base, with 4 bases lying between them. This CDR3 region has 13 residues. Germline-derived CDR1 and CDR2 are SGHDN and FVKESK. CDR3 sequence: CASSQAPQETQYF. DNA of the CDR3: TGTGCCAGCAGCCAAGCGCCCCAAGAGACCCAGTACTTC. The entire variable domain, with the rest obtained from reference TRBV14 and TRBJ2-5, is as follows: EAGVTQFPSHSVIEKGQTVTLRCDPISGHDNLYWYRRVMGKEIKFLLHFVKESKQDESGMPNNRFLAERTGGTYSTLKVQPAELEDSGVYFCASSQAPQETQYFGPGTRLLVL.

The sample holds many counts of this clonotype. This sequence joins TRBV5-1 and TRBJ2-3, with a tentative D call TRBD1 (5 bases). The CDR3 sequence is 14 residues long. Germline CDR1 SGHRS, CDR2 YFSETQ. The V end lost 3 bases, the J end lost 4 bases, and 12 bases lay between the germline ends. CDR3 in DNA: TGCGCCAGCAGCTCGGGCCAGGGTGCAGATACGCAGTATTTT. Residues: CASSSGQGADTQYF.

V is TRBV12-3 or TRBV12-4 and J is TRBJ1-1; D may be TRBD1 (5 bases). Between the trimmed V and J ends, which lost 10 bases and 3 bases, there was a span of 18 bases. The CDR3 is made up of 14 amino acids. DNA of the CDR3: TGTGCCACCAAATTAGGCTTGGGGGACACTGAAGCTTTCTTT. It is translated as CATKLGLGDTEAFF.

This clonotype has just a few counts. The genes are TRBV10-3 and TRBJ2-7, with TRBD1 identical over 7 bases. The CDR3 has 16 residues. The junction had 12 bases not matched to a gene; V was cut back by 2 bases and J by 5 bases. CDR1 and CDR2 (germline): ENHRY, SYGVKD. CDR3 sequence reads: CAISETRQGSPNEQYF. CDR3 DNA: TGTGCCATCAGTGAGACCAGACAGGGTAGCCCCAACGAGCAGTACTTC.

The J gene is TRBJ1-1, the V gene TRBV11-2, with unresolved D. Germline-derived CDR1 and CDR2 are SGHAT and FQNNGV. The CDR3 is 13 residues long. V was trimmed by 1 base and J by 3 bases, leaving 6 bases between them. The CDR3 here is CASSLGVDTEAFF. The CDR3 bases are TGTGCCAGCAGCTTAGGAGTCGACACTGAAGCTTTCTTT.

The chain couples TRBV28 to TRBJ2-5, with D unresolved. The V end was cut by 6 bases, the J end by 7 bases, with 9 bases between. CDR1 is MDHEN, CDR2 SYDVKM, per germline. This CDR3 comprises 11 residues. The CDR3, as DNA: TGTGCCAGCAGCCCCAAGGGGACCCAGTACTTC. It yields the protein CASSPKGTQYF.

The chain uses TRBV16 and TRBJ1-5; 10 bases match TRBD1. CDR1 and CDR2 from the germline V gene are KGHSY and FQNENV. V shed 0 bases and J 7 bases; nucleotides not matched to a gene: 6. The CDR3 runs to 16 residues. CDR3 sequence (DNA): TGTGCCAGCAGCCAATCCGGGACAGGGGTCGGACAGCCCCAGCATTTT. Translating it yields CASSQSGTGVGQPQHF.

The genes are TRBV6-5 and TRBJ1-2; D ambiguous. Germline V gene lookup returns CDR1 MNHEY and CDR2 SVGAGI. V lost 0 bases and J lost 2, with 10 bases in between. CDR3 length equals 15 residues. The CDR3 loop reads CASSYSFSTNYGYTF. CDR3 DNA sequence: TGTGCCAGCAGTTACTCGTTCAGCACCAACTATGGCTACACCTTC.

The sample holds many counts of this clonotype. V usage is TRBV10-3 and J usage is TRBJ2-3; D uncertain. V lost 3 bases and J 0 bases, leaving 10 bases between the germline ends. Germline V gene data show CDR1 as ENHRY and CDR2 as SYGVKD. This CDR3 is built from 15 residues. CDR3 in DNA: TGTGCCATCAGTGAAGGAACAGCTAGCACAGATACGCAGTATTTT. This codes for CAISEGTASTDTQYF.